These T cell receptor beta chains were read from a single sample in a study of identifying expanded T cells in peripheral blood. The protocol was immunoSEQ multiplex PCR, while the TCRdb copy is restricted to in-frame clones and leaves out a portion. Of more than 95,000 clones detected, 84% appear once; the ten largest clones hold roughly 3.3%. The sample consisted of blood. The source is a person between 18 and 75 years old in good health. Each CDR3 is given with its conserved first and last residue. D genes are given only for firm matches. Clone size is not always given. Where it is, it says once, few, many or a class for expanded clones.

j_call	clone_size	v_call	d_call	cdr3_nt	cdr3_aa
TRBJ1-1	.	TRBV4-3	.	TGCGCCAGCAGCCAAGAGTCCTGGAGAAAAGGGAACACTGAAGCTTTCTTT	CASSQESWRKGNTEAFF
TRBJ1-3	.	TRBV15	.	TGTGCCACCAGCAGAGCCCCTGCGAGCTCTGGAAACACCATATATTTT	CATSRAPASSGNTIYF
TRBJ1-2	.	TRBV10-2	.	TGCGCCAGCGGAACGAGCCGTTCTAACTATGGCTACACCTTC	CASGTSRSNYGYTF
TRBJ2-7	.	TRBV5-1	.	TGCGCCAGCAGCACCAGGACAGCCCCGGGGGAGCAGTACTTC	CASSTRTAPGEQYF
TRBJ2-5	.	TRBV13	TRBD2	TGTGCCAGCAGCTTACCACTAGCGGGGGAAGAGACCCAGTACTTC	CASSLPLAGEETQYF
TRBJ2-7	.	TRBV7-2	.	TGTGCCAGCAGCTTCGGAGCGACCGCCTACGAGCAGTACTTC	CASSFGATAYEQYF
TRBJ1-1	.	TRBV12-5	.	TGTGCTAGTGGTTTGGCTTCCGGAACTGAAGCTTTCTTT	CASGLASGTEAFF
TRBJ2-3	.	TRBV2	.	TGTGCCAGCAGAGGCAGGGGTTATACTAGCACAGATACGCAGTATTTT	CASRGRGYTSTDTQYF
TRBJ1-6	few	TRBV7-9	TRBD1	TGTGCCAGCAGCTTAGGGGGACAGGGGATGAATTCACCCCTCCACTTT	CASSLGGQGMNSPLHF
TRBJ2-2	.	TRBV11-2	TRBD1	TGTGCCAGCAGCTTAGCGGGGGGACAGGGTCGGAGGACCGGGGAGCTGTTTTTT	CASSLAGGQGRRTGELFF
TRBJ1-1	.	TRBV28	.	TGTGCCAGCAGTCAACGGCCAGGAGGGGAAGCTTTCTTT	CASSQRPGGEAFF
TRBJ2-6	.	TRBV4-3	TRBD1	TGCGCCAGCAGCCAAAATCCAGGACAGGGGTTCTCTGGGGCCAACGTCCTGACTTTC	CASSQNPGQGFSGANVLTF
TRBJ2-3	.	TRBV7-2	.	TGTGCCAGCAGCTTAAGCTGGGGTTCTACGCAGTATTTT	CASSLSWGSTQYF
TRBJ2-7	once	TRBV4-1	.	TGCGCCAGCAGCCAAGATCCCTCGGGGACCGACTTTTGGGGGGACAATTACGAGCAGTACTTC	CASSQDPSGTDFWGDNYEQYF
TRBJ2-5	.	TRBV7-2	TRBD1	TGTGCCAGCAGCTTGAATTCCGGGACAGGGGAAGAGACCCAGTACTTC	CASSLNSGTGEETQYF
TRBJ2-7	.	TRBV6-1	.	TGTGCCAGCAGTGAAGTGGGACTCCCATCCTACGAGCAGTACTTC	CASSEVGLPSYEQYF
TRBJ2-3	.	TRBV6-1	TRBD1	TGTGCCAGCAGTTTAACACCTCAGGGGGCGGATACGCAGTATTTT	CASSLTPQGADTQYF
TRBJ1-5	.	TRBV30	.	TGTGCCTGGAGTACGACGGGCCATCAGCCCCAGCATTTT	CAWSTTGHQPQHF
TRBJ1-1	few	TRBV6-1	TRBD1	TGTGCCAGCAGTGGCCGCCGGACAGGCAGCGAAGCTTTCTTT	CASSGRRTGSEAFF
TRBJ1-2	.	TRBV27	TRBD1	TGTGCCAGCAGTAACTACTTCTCGCGGACAGGCCGGAACGGCTACACCTTC	CASSNYFSRTGRNGYTF
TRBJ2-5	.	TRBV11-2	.	TGTGCCAGCAGCTGGGGGATACAAGAGACCCAGTACTTC	CASSWGIQETQYF
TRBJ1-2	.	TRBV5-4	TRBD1	TGTGCCAGCAGCCCTCGCCCCCAGGGGGACGGGGATGGCTACACCTTC	CASSPRPQGDGDGYTF
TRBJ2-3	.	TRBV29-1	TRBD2	TGCAGCGGCAGACTAGCGGGGCTCACAGATACGCAGTATTTT	CSGRLAGLTDTQYF
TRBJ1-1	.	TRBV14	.	TGTGCCAGCAGCCAAGCCCTGAACACTGAAGCTTTCTTT	CASSQALNTEAFF
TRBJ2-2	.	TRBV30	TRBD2	TGTGCCGGGGGGGTCCCTGAGCTGTTTTTT	CAGGVPELFF
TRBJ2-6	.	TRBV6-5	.	TGTGCCAGCAGTTACTCGCCGGGATCTGGGGCCAACGTCCTGACTTTC	CASSYSPGSGANVLTF
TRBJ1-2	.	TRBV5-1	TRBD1	TGCGCCAGCAGCGTTCGAGTTGGGGACAGGGACTTTGGCTACACCTTC	CASSVRVGDRDFGYTF
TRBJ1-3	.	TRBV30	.	TGTGCCTATATGACCGCTGGAAACACCATATATTTT	CAYMTAGNTIYF
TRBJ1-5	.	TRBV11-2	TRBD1	TGTGCCAGCAGCTCCCAGGGGGATCAGCCCCAGCATTTT	CASSSQGDQPQHF
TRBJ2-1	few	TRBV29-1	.	TGCAGCGTTGTAGAGCCACAAGGGCAGTTCTTC	CSVVEPQGQFF
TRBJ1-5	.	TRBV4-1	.	TGCGCCAGCAGCCAAGTTTTTGGCGGGTCTAGCAATCAGCCCCAGCATTTT	CASSQVFGGSSNQPQHF
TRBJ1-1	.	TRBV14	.	TGTGCCAGCAGCGTGTGGGACACTGAAGCTTTCTTT	CASSVWDTEAFF
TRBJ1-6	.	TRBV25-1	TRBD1	TGTGCCAGCAGTTACTCCCTGGACAGGGATTCACCCCTCCACTTT	CASSYSLDRDSPLHF
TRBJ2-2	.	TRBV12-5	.	TGTGCTAGTGGTTTGCCCCCCGGCGGGCGGAACACCGGGGAGCTGTTTTTT	CASGLPPGGRNTGELFF
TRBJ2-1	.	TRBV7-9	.	TGTGCCAGCAGCCCCACCCGGGGGCCCTCCTACAATGAGCAGTTCTTC	CASSPTRGPSYNEQFF
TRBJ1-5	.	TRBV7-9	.	TGTGCCAGCAGCCAGGGCGGGCAGCCCCAGCATTTT	CASSQGGQPQHF
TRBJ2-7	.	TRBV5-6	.	TGTGCCAGCAGCACCTCCAGGGCAGAGAGCTCCTACGAGCAGTACTTC	CASSTSRAESSYEQYF
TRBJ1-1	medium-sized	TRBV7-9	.	TGTGCCAGCAGCTTAGAAGGTGGGCGGGGGAACACTGAAGCTTTCTTT	CASSLEGGRGNTEAFF
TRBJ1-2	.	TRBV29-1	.	TGCAGCGTGGAAGCGGGGGGGGGCCAGGCGAATGGCTACACCTTC	CSVEAGGGQANGYTF
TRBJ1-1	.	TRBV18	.	TGTGCCAGCTCAACTCAGGCGGGGGAAGCTTTCTTT	CASSTQAGEAFF
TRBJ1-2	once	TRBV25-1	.	TGTGCCAGCAGTGAATTATACGGCTACACCTTC	CASSELYGYTF
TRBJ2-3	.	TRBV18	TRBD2	TGTGCCAGCTCCGCCGGCCCCCCGGGACTAGCGATAGAAGATACGCAGTATTTT	CASSAGPPGLAIEDTQYF
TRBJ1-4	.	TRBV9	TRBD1	TGTGCCAGCAGCGCGGGACAGGGGTATGAAAAACTGTTTTTT	CASSAGQGYEKLFF
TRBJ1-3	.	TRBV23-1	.	TGCGCCAGCAGTCCCCCCGCCAACCCGCACGAGGGCACCATATATTTT	CASSPPANPHEGTIYF
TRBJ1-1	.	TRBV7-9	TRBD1	TGTGCCAGCAGCCGTGACAGGGGTAGCACTGAAGCTTTCTTT	CASSRDRGSTEAFF
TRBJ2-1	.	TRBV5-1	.	TGCGCCAGCAGTTCCGTAGTCGGACTATACCGCGGTGAGCAGTTCTTC	CASSSVVGLYRGEQFF
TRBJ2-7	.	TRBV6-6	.	TGTGCCAGCTGCTTAACCGGGGCCCGGAGCTACGAGCAGTACTTC	CASCLTGARSYEQYF
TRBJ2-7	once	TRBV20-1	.	TGCAGTGCTTCCGGGGACGAGCAGTACTTC	CSASGDEQYF
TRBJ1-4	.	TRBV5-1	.	TGCGCCAGCAGCTTGGGGGACATTACTAATGAAAAACTGTTTTTT	CASSLGDITNEKLFF
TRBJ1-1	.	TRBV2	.	TGTGCCAGCTTCGGTGCGGGGGCAGACACTGAAGCTTTCTTT	CASFGAGADTEAFF
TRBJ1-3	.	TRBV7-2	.	TGTGCCAGCCTCGCGGGGGACTCTGGAAACACCATATATTTT	CASLAGDSGNTIYF